One and the same sample provided the 8 T cell receptor beta chains below, sequenced in a study of T-cell memory formation after mild COVID-19. MiXCR was run by TCRdb on the 5' RACE reads, yielding one entry per CDR3 protein. Among about 600,000 distinct CDR3 sequences listed, less than 25% were seen once. Sequenced sample: PBMCs or a T cell subset sorted from them (not recorded which). These TCRs come from an adult woman who had mild COVID-19 (a few samples of this study predate the infection). Cell type and time point are not known.

This clonotype occurred a few times. The chain combines TRBV14 with TRBJ2-3, with a weak D call TRBD1 (6 bases). V lost 5 bases and J 10 bases, leaving 16 bases between the germline ends. CDR3 length: 13 amino acids. Germline assignment: CDR1 SGHDN and CDR2 FVKESK. The CDR3 region is CASSVAERGSQYF. In nucleotides, the CDR3 is TGTGCCAGCAGCGTCGCCGAGAGGGGGTCGCAGTATTTT.

At least ten counts were recorded for this clonotype. V gene TRBV24-1 combines with J gene TRBJ2-6; 8 bases align to TRBD1. Per the germline V gene, CDR1 is KGHDR and CDR2 is SFDVKD. The length of the CDR3 is 17 residues. V shed 5 bases and J 2 bases; nucleotides not matched to a gene: 7. CDR3 DNA sequence: TGTGCCACCAGTGGTGGGACAGGTTGGGCTGGGGCCAACGTCCTGACTTTC. Its translation is CATSGGTGWAGANVLTF.

The gene calls are TRBV7-9 and TRBJ2-7; 9 bases line up with TRBD2. Per the germline V gene, CDR1 is SEHNR and CDR2 is FQNEAQ (reference sequence). This CDR3 has 15 residues. The V segment lost 4 bases and the J segment 2 bases; nucleotides outside the gene matches: 6. The CDR3 is CASSSHSGRTYEQYF. CDR3 in DNA: TGTGCCAGCAGCTCACATAGCGGGAGAACCTACGAGCAGTACTTC. Together with reference TRBV7-9 and TRBJ2-7, the CDR3 gives the full variable domain: DTGVSQNPRHKITKRGQNVTFRCDPISEHNRLYWYRQTLGQGPEFLTYFQNEAQLEKSRLLSDRFSAERPKGSFSTLEIQRTEQGDSAMYLCASSSHSGRTYEQYFGPGTRLTVT.

The sample holds a few counts of this clonotype. The rearrangement links TRBV5-1 to TRBJ1-6; 8 bases are a match to TRBD1. The length of the CDR3 is 15 residues. CDR1 is SGHRS, CDR2 YFSETQ, per germline. V shed 5 bases, J shed 6 bases, and the junction held 7 bases outside the gene matches. CDR3 sequence: CASRIGQGLNSPLHF. CDR3 sequence (DNA): TGCGCCAGCAGGATTGGACAGGGCCTTAATTCACCCCTCCACTTT.

This clonotype was seen many times. The genes are TRBV12-3 or TRBV12-4 and TRBJ2-7; 9 bases map to TRBD2. This CDR3 contains 17 residues. J was trimmed by 1 base and V by 0 bases; bases with no gene match: 7. In DNA form, the CDR3 reads TGTGCCAGCAGTTTAGCTGCGGGAGGGCCACTATCCTACGAGCAGTACTTC. Its protein is CASSLAAGGPLSYEQYF.

In its sample, this clonotype was seen a few times. V and J are TRBV6-6 and TRBJ2-7, with 10 positions matching TRBD2. With 2 bases clipped from V and 5 bases from J, the junction kept 6 bases outside the gene matches. This CDR3 is built from 15 residues. CDR1 MNHNY and CDR2 SVGAGI come from the germline V gene (reference sequence). The CDR3 nucleotides are TGTGCCAGCAGTTACCTCCTAGCGGGAGCCCACGAGCAGTACTTC. Translated: CASSYLLAGAHEQYF.

V gene TRBV20-1 combines with J gene TRBJ2-2; TRBD1 aligns across 11 bases. The CDR3 loop spans 15 amino acids. V trimming: 6 bases; J trimming: 4 bases; junction bases outside the gene matches: 7. Germline loops: CDR1 DFQATT, CDR2 SNEGSKA (reference sequence). The CDR3 protein is CSARTGGAVTGELFF. In DNA, the CDR3 is TGCAGTGCCAGGACAGGGGGCGCCGTCACCGGGGAGCTGTTTTTT.

This clonotype was counted only a few times. The chain's CDR3 is CASSHPGLTTEAFF. CDR3 nucleotide sequence: TGCGCCAGCAGCCATCCAGGATTAACGACTGAAGCTTTCTTT. The chain combines TRBV4-1 with TRBJ1-1; no firm D call. Germline assignment: CDR1 MGHRA and CDR2 YSYEKL. Trimming took off 3 bases at V and 5 bases at J, with 13 bases between the two ends. The CDR3 runs to 14 residues.